Presented here are 2 T cell receptor beta chains from one specimen sequenced in a study of T-cell reconstitution after alpha-beta-depleted transplantation in children. Library preparation (for TCRbeta) was performed with unique molecular identifiers. In TCRdb, the PCR reads were re-called with MiXCR into one record per CDR3 protein. The sample carries about 240,000 distinct CDR3 sequences, about a quarter recorded once. Sequenced material: PBMCs, taken before TCRalphabeta/CD19-depleted stem cell transplant. Receptors were obtained from a girl aged 2-10 years with Fanconi anemia, due to receive a stem cell transplant.

This clonotype was recorded once. J is TRBJ2-3 and V is TRBV10-3; 13 bases align to TRBD2. The V gene's germline CDR1 is ENHRY and CDR2 SYGVKD. Losses at the gene ends were 9 bases for V and 0 bases for J; bases not matched to a gene: 9. The CDR3 contains 17 residues. DNA for the CDR3: TGTGCCATTACCCTGACTAGCGGGGGGCCTAGCACAGATACGCAGTATTTT. Translated: CAITLTSGGPSTDTQYF.

The chain carries TRBV12-3 or TRBV12-4 and TRBJ2-1; possibly TRBD1 or TRBD2 for D (5 bases each). V lost 6 bases to trimming and J lost 5 bases, with 8 bases between them. The CDR3 length is 12 residues. The CDR3 here is CASRPGHNEQFF. In DNA form, the CDR3 reads TGTGCCAGCAGACCGGGGCACAATGAGCAGTTCTTC.